Only one count was recorded for the clone carrying this TCR beta chain. The CDR3 has 13 residues. CDR1 is SGHRS, CDR2 YFSETQ, per germline. The germline V and J ends were trimmed by 4 bases and 3 bases, with 7 bases remaining between them. The TCR beta repertoire was assessed by survey-level immunoSEQ sequencing. The data were produced by immunoSEQ multiplex PCR, yet TCRdb's version contains in-frame clones alone and is incomplete. In the table there are approximately 70,000 clones, about 94% of which are singletons. The chain employs TRBV5-1 and TRBJ2-2, with D unclear. This TCR came from a middle-aged man with rheumatoid arthritis. Input material: PBMCs. CDR3 loop: CASSHGDTGELFF. DNA of the CDR3: TGCGCCAGCAGCCATGGTGACACCGGGGAGCTGTTTTTT. Variable domain in full (rest from reference TRBV5-1 and TRBJ2-2): KAGVTQTPRYLIKTRGQQVTLSCSPISGHRSVSWYQQTPGQGLQFLFEYFSETQRNKGNFPGRFSGRQFSNSRSEMNVSTLELGDSALYLCASSHGDTGELFFGEGSRLTVL.